These 20 T cell receptor beta chains came from one sample sequenced in a study of blood T cell repertoires in COVID-19 (dated by TCRdb to 2020 to 2021). Library preparation used the immunoSEQ multiplex PCR assay. TCRdb obtained this table from immuneACCESS and retained in-frame rearrangements with V and J assigned. These tables miss some clones; where compared with another copy, unresolved V genes account for less than half of the shortfall, and the remainder is unexplained. Across this sample there are about 88,000 clones, with about nine tenths seen only once. More than 14% of the sample comes from the top ten. Material for sequencing was peripheral blood. The receptors come from a male donor with acute or convalescent COVID-19.

The chain carries TRBV4-1 and TRBJ2-3; D gene unclear. Trimming removed 1 base at V and 4 bases at J, with 3 bases between. The germline V gene has CDR1 MGHRA and CDR2 YSYEKL. The CDR3 runs to 12 residues. CDR3 coding DNA: TGCGCCAGCAGCCAAGGGCCAGATACGCAGTATTTT. Its protein is CASSQGPDTQYF.

This clone was observed a few times. The CDR3 loop reads CAAGAYEQYF. The CDR3 bases are TGTGCCGCGGGGGCCTACGAGCAGTACTTC. V and J are TRBV3-1 (or the pseudogene TRBV3-2) and TRBJ2-7; 7 bases map to TRBD2. The CDR3 is 10 amino acids. The germline CDR1 and CDR2 sequences are LGHDT and YNNKEL (reference sequence). After removal of 11 bases from V and 2 bases from J, the junction contained 0 bases not matched to a gene.

This sequence joins TRBV5-4 and TRBJ2-1, with 11 bases fitting TRBD1. This CDR3 region has 16 residues. J was trimmed by 3 bases and V by 0 bases; bases with no gene match: 2. Germline V lookup: CDR1 SGHNT, CDR2 YYREEE (reference sequence). The CDR3 nucleotides read TGTGCCAGCAGCTTGGGCGGGACAGGGGGCTACAATGAGCAGTTCTTC. This gives the protein CASSLGGTGGYNEQFF.

The J gene is TRBJ1-5, the V gene TRBV12-3 or TRBV12-4, with D uncertain. V shed 5 bases and J shed 6 bases, with 11 bases lying between them. This CDR3 comprises 13 residues. In DNA, the CDR3 is TGTGCCAGCAGTCTGAGGGAGGGTCAGCCCCAGCATTTT. Protein sequence: CASSLREGQPQHF.

The rearrangement uses TRBV7-2 and TRBJ2-7; 9 bases match TRBD1. The CDR3 sequence is 15 residues long. Germline CDR1 and CDR2: SGHTA and FQGNSA. The trim removed 5 bases at V and 2 bases at J, leaving 7 bases unmatched. CDR3: CASSPRGTGTYEQYF. CDR3 nucleotides: TGTGCCAGCAGCCCGCGCGGGACAGGGACCTACGAGCAGTACTTC.

The rearrangement uses TRBV4-2 and TRBJ2-3, with 7 bases aligning to TRBD1. The CDR3 runs to 15 residues. The V gene end was trimmed by 1 base and the J gene end by 0 bases; junction bases not matched to a gene: 1. Germline lookup yields CDR1 LGHNA and CDR2 YNFKEQ. The CDR3: CASSQVGQSTDTQYF. Written as DNA, the CDR3 is TGTGCCAGCAGCCAAGTGGGACAGAGCACAGATACGCAGTATTTT.

The chain joins TRBV3-1 (or the pseudogene TRBV3-2) to TRBJ2-3, with 11 bases matching TRBD2. J lost 4 bases, V lost 4 bases, and 4 bases had no gene match. CDR1 and CDR2 from the germline V gene are LGHDT and YNNKEL (reference sequence). CDR3 length: 15 residues. The CDR3 DNA reads TGTGCCAGCAGCCGTAGCGGGGGGGGCCCAGATACGCAGTATTTT. This sequence encodes CASSRSGGGPDTQYF.

The chain is built from TRBV4-1 and TRBJ1-6, with 7 positions matching TRBD1. Germline V gene lookup returns CDR1 MGHRA and CDR2 YSYEKL. There are 16 residues in the CDR3. With V trimmed by 3 bases and J by 7 bases, 9 bases remained unmatched. The DNA of the CDR3 is TGCGCCAGCAGCCACCCCCCGGGACAGCGGAATTCACCCCTCCACTTT. This gives the protein CASSHPPGQRNSPLHF.

The genes are TRBV19 and TRBJ2-5, with a tentative D call TRBD1 (6 bases). V lost 7 bases to trimming and J lost 2 bases, with 11 bases between them. The CDR3 length is 13 residues. Germline CDR1 and CDR2: LNHDA and SQIVND (reference sequence). CDR3 in amino acids: CASTTGSQETQYF. The CDR3 coding sequence is TGTGCCAGTACCACAGGGTCTCAAGAGACCCAGTACTTC.

The J gene is TRBJ2-3, the V gene TRBV6-5; D is possibly TRBD1 (5 bases). Per germline, CDR1 MNHEY and CDR2 SVGAGI. The CDR3 is made up of 13 amino acids. V was shortened by 6 bases and J by 14 bases, with 21 bases between the two germline ends. CDR3 loop: CASRVRGAGPGYF. Written as DNA, the CDR3 is TGTGCCAGCAGGGTTCGTGGGGCAGGGCCGGGGTATTTT.

V is TRBV11-3 and J is TRBJ1-1; D perhaps matches TRBD1 (5 bases). V shed 4 bases and J shed 1 base, with 7 bases lying between them. CDR3 length: 13 amino acids. The germline gives CDR1 SGHNT, CDR2 YENEEA. This CDR3 reads CASSSGGNTEAFF. CDR3 nucleotides: TGTGCCAGCAGCTCCGGGGGGAACACTGAAGCTTTCTTT.

The chain carries TRBV5-1 and TRBJ2-7; a possible D gene is TRBD1 (7 bases). Trimming left V 0 bases short and J 2 bases short, with 12 bases between. This CDR3 region has 15 residues. CDR1 and CDR2 from the germline V gene are SGHRS and YFSETQ. CDR3 sequence: CASSLGQGGPYEQYF. As DNA, the CDR3 is TGCGCCAGCAGCTTGGGACAGGGAGGCCCCTACGAGCAGTACTTC. The entire variable domain, with the rest obtained from reference TRBV5-1 and TRBJ2-7, is as follows: KAGVTQTPRYLIKTRGQQVTLSCSPISGHRSVSWYQQTPGQGLQFLFEYFSETQRNKGNFPGRFSGRQFSNSRSEMNVSTLELGDSALYLCASSLGQGGPYEQYFGPGTRLTVT.

The genes are TRBV4-2 and TRBJ1-6; D is unclear. Germline V gene lookup returns CDR1 LGHNA and CDR2 YNFKEQ. The CDR3 sequence is 15 residues long. Trimming removed 0 bases at V and 4 bases at J, with 7 bases between. CDR3 in DNA: TGTGCCAGCAGCCAAGAATTCCAGTATAATTCACCCCTCCACTTT. Amino acid sequence: CASSQEFQYNSPLHF.

V is TRBV19 and J is TRBJ2-3; 8 bases agree with TRBD2. Germline V lookup: CDR1 LNHDA, CDR2 SQIVND (reference sequence). The CDR3 covers 15 residues. Trimming took 5 bases from V and 6 from J; bases not matched to a gene: 10. As DNA, the CDR3 is TGTGCCAGTAGTCTTACTAGCGGCGGCCTGGATACGCAGTATTTT. Translating gives CASSLTSGGLDTQYF.

The gene calls are TRBV6-5 and TRBJ2-5; 8 bases map to TRBD1. Germline values: CDR1 MNHEY, CDR2 SVGAGI. Trimming at V came to 5 bases and at J to 5 bases, leaving 10 bases not matched to a gene. This CDR3 contains 15 residues. CDR3 DNA sequence: TGTGCCAGCAGTCCTATCAGGGGGCGCAGGGAGACCCAGTACTTC. Translated: CASSPIRGRRETQYF.

This clone was recorded only once. The chain is built from TRBV10-3 and TRBJ1-4; D is possibly TRBD1 (6 bases). Per the germline V gene, CDR1 is ENHRY and CDR2 is SYGVKD. V gave up 4 bases and J gave up 5 bases, with 14 bases separating them. The CDR3 covers 15 residues. The CDR3, as DNA: TGTGCCATCAGTGCCAGGGGAGACTCCAATGAAAAACTGTTTTTT. It specifies CAISARGDSNEKLFF.

The chain joins TRBV6-5 to TRBJ1-1; 9 bases are shared with TRBD1. Trimming took 4 bases from V and 6 from J; bases not matched to a gene: 9. CDR1 is MNHEY, CDR2 SVGAGI, per germline. The CDR3 totals 15 residues. The CDR3 spells CASSSTSDRGPEAFF. CDR3 sequence (DNA): TGTGCCAGCAGTTCTACCTCGGACAGGGGCCCTGAAGCTTTCTTT.

This chain uses TRBV21-1 with TRBJ1-1; the DNA was not used to check the table's D call, TRBD1. TRBV21-1 is listed as a pseudogene. CDR3 size: 16 residues. The CDR3 protein is CASSKEVGAPNTEAFF. The CDR3 DNA follows: TGTGCCAGCAGCAAAGAGGTGGGGGCCCCGAACACTGAAGCTTTCTTT.

The rearrangement joins TRBV7-9 to TRBJ2-3; 11 bases match TRBD2. The V segment lost 2 bases and the J segment 2 bases; nucleotides outside the gene matches: 3. Germline CDR1 and CDR2: SEHNR and FQNEAQ (reference sequence). CDR3 length: 16 residues. CDR3 in amino acids: CASSLIAGGITDTQYF. The CDR3 DNA sequence: TGTGCCAGCAGCTTAATAGCGGGGGGGATCACAGATACGCAGTATTTT.

The V gene is TRBV24-1, the J gene TRBJ2-1, with a weak D call TRBD1 (6 bases). V was cut by 2 bases and J by 3 bases, with 13 bases left in between. The length of the CDR3 is 16 residues. The germline V gene encodes CDR1 KGHDR and CDR2 SFDVKD. DNA of the CDR3: TGTGCCACCAGTGATTCCCGGACAGTTATCTACAATGAGCAGTTCTTC. It yields the protein CATSDSRTVIYNEQFF.